Presented here are 6 T cell receptor beta chains from one specimen sequenced in a study of cytomegalovirus exposure and HLA in healthy donors. The study ran its PCR with 60 Vbeta and 13 Jbeta primers. The protocol was immunoSEQ multiplex PCR, while the TCRdb copy is restricted to in-frame clones and leaves out a portion. The data show roughly 190,000 clones, 77% seen once. The sequenced sample consisted of PBMCs. The source of these receptors is a woman aged 25 to 39 in good health and CMV-seropositive.

This clone was counted between two and nine times. V is TRBV18 and J is TRBJ2-7; TRBD2 aligns across 8 bases. Losses at the gene ends were 6 bases for V and 3 bases for J; bases not matched to a gene: 4. From germline, CDR1 is KGHSH and CDR2 LQKENI. CDR3 length equals 13 residues. The CDR3 nucleotides are TGTGCCAGCTCCCGGGGGGGAGACTACGAGCAGTACTTC. Translating it yields CASSRGGDYEQYF.

CDR3 nucleotide sequence: TGCGCCAGCAGCCGTTCGACAGGGGGCAATGGGTATGGCTACACCTTC. As protein: CASSRSTGGNGYGYTF. V gene TRBV5-1 combines with J gene TRBJ1-2; 10 nucleotides line up with TRBD1. J was trimmed by 5 bases and V by 4 bases; bases with no gene match: 11. The CDR3 is 16 amino acids. CDR1 is SGHRS and CDR2 is YFSETQ in the germline V gene.

The rearrangement links TRBV6-1 to TRBJ2-3, with 7 bases lining up with TRBD2. The CDR3 is 16 amino acids. V was pared by 1 base and J by 4 bases, with 8 bases of the junction left unmatched. Germline values: CDR1 MNHNS, CDR2 SASEGT. The DNA of the CDR3 is TGTGCCAGCAGTGAAGGGGGGGGGAGCCGTGCAGATACGCAGTATTTT. Translating it yields CASSEGGGSRADTQYF.

The J gene is TRBJ1-2, the V gene TRBV19; no firm D call. CDR1 LNHDA and CDR2 SQIVND come from the germline V gene (reference sequence). The CDR3 runs to 12 residues. V gave up 6 bases and J gave up 1 base, with 6 bases separating them. In nucleotides, the CDR3 is TGTGCCAGTAGACACAATAACTATGGCTACACCTTC. Amino acid sequence: CASRHNNYGYTF.

The chain has TRBV2 and TRBJ2-1; 9 bases agree with TRBD2. This CDR3 has 18 residues. CDR1 is SNHLY, CDR2 FYNNEI, per germline. The trim removed 5 bases at V and 7 bases at J, leaving 18 bases unmatched. CDR3 loop: CASSPTSGGRAGRNEQFF. CDR3 coding DNA: TGTGCCAGCAGTCCTACAAGCGGCGGGAGGGCTGGTAGGAATGAGCAGTTCTTC.

The J gene is TRBJ2-7, the V gene TRBV28, with TRBD2 matching over 15 bases. Germline V lookup: CDR1 MDHEN, CDR2 SYDVKM. The ends lost 2 bases at V and 1 base at J; junction bases unmatched: 6. This CDR3 contains 18 residues. The CDR3 spells CASSLVGLAGGTSYEQYF. The CDR3 nucleotides read TGTGCCAGCAGTTTAGTGGGACTAGCGGGAGGAACATCCTACGAGCAGTACTTC.